This TCR beta chain was sequenced for a study of T cell responses to AZD1222 COVID-19 vaccine. Generated by immunoSEQ multiplex PCR, the TCRdb table keeps only in-frame clones and is missing some. The table lists roughly 67,000 clones, approximately 89% of them singletons. The CDR3 covers 14 residues. The germline V gene has CDR1 SGHRS and CDR2 YFSETQ. The V segment lost 3 bases and the J segment 7 bases; nucleotides outside the gene matches: 7. The input for sequencing was peripheral blood, taken on day 0 of AZD1222 vaccination. The TCR comes from an adult in good health. The chain is built from TRBV5-1 and TRBJ2-7, with 10 nucleotides matching TRBD1. The CDR3 DNA sequence: TGCGCCAGCAGCTCCGGACAGGGGGAGAGTGAGCAGTACTTC. It codes for CASSSGQGESEQYF.